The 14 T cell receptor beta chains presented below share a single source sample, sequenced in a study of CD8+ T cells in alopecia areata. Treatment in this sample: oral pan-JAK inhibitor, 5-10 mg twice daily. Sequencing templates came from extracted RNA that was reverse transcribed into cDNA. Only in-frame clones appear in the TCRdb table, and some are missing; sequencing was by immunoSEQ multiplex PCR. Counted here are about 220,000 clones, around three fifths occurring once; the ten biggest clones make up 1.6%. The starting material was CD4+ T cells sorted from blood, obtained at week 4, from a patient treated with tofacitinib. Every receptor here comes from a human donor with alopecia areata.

The CDR3 DNA reads as TGCAGCGGGGGAGGGACCTCCTATGGCTACACCTTC. It encodes CSGGGTSYGYTF. The genes are TRBV29-1 and TRBJ1-2, with a weak D call TRBD1 (5 bases). This CDR3 has 12 residues. CDR1 and CDR2 (germline): SQVTM, ANQGSEA. With 7 bases removed from V and 4 bases from J, the gap between germline ends came to 13 bases.

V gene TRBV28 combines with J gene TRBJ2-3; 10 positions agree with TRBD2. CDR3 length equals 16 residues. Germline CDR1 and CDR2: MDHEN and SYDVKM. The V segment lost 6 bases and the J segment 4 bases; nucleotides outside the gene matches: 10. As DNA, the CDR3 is TGTGCCAGCAGGTCCACCGGGACTAGCGCGGCAGATACGCAGTATTTT. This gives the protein CASRSTGTSAADTQYF.

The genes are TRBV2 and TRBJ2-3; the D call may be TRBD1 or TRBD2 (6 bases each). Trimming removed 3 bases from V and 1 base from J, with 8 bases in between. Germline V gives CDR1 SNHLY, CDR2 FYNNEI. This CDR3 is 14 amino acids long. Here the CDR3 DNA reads TGTGCCAGCAGTGAGAGGGGGGGCACAGATACGCAGTATTTT. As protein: CASSERGGTDTQYF.

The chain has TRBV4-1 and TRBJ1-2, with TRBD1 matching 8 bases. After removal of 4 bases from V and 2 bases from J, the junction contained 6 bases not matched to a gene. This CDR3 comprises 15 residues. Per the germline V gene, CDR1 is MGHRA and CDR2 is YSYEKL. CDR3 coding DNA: TGCGCCAGCAGCCCCCAGACAGGGGTCAACTATGGCTACACCTTC. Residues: CASSPQTGVNYGYTF.

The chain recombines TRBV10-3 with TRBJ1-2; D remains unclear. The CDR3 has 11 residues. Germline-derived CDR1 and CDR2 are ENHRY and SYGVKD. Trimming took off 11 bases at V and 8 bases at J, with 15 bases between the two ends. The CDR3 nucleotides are TGTGCCGCGCAGACTGGCGAGGGCTACACCTTC. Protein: CAAQTGEGYTF.

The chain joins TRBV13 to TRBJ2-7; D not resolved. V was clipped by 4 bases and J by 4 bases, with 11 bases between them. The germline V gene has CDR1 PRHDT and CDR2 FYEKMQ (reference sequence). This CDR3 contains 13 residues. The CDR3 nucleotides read TGTGCCAGCAGCTCGACGCTCAATTACGAGCAGTACTTC. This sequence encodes CASSSTLNYEQYF.

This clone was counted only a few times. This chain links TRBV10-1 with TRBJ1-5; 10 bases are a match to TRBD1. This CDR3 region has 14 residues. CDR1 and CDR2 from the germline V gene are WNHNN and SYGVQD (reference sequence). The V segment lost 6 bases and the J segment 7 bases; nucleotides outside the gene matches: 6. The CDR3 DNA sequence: TGCGCCAGCAGCCAAGGGGACAGGGGACAGCCCCAGCATTTT. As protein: CASSQGDRGQPQHF.

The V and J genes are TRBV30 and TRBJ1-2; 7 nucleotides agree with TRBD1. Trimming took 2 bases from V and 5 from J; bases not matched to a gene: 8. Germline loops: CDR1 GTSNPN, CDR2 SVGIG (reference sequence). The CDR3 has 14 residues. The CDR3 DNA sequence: TGTGCCTGGAGTACACCGGGACAGAGATATGGCTACACCTTC. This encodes CAWSTPGQRYGYTF.

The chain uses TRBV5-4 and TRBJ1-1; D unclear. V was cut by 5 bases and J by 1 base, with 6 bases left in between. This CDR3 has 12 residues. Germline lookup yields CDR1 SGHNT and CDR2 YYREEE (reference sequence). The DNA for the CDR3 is TGTGCCAGCAGTTTTGGGAACACTGAAGCTTTCTTT. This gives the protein CASSFGNTEAFF.

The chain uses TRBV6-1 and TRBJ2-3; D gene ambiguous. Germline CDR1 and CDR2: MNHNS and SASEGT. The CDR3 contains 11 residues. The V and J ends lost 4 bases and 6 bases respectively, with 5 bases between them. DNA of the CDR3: TGTGCCAGCAGTGCCCAGGATACGCAGTATTTT. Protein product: CASSAQDTQYF.

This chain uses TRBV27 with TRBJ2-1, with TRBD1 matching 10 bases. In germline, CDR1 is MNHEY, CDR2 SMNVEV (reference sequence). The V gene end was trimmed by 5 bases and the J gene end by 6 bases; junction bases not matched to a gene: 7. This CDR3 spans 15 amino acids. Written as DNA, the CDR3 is TGTGCCAGCAGTCCAGGGACAGGGGCCTTCAATGAGCAGTTCTTC. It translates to CASSPGTGAFNEQFF.

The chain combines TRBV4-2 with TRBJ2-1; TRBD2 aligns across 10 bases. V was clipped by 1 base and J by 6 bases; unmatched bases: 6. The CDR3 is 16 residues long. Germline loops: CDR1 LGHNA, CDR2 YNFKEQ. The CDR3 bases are TGTGCCAGCAGCCAAGGCAAGAGCGGGGGGGGCAATGAGCAGTTCTTC. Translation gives CASSQGKSGGGNEQFF.

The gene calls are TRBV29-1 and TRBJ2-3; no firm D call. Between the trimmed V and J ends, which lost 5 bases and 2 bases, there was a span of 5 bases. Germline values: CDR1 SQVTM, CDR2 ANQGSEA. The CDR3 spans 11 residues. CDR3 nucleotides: TGCAGCGTTACTCCCACAGATACGCAGTATTTT. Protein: CSVTPTDTQYF.

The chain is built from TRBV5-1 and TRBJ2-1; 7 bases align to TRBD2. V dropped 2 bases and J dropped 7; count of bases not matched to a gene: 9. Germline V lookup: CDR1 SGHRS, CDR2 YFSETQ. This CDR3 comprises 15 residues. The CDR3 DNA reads TGCGCCAGCAGCTTAGCGGGGATTGGAGAAAATGAGCAGTTCTTC. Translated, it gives CASSLAGIGENEQFF.